Reported below is one T cell receptor beta chain. The target antigen is unknown. All patients picked for sequencing had shown, by flow cytometry, an expansion of CD8+CD57+ cells. Severe acquired aplastic anemia affected all patients. This sample is part of a study of CD8+CD57+ T cells in acquired aplastic anemia. In the study overall: The average for DNA from sorted CD4+ and CD8+ cells was roughly 3 ug.

TCR beta VDJ and CDR3 were profiled, and genomic DNA was the template. TCRdb fed the reads into MiXCR, producing one record per CDR3 protein. Of approximately 260,000 distinct CDR3 sequences in the sample, 82% were seen once. Regarding the study as a whole: Both patients and controls carried the same twenty-nine CD8+ CDR3 sequences.

Sequencing was performed on sorted CD4+, CD8+, or CD8+CD57+ T cells (not recorded which) from PBMCs. The TCR sequence derives from a human donor with aplastic anemia.

CDR3 in amino acids: CATSRPDSYEQYF. In DNA, the CDR3 is TGTGCCACCAGCAGGCCGGACTCCTACGAGCAGTACTTC. The chain carries TRBV15 and TRBJ2-7; D gene uncertain. The CDR3 extends over 13 amino acids. CDR1 and CDR2 (germline): LNHNV, YYDKDF (reference sequence). V was cut by 3 bases and J by 0 bases, with 6 bases left in between.